These 16 T cell receptor beta chains were all obtained from the same sample, sequenced in a study of blood T cell repertoires in COVID-19. Produced via immunoSEQ multiplex PCR; TCRdb's table is partial and in-frame only. Among about 270,000 clones, approximately 90% were seen once, and the ten largest hold over 3.5%. Input material: PBMCs or T cells enriched from blood (not recorded which). All receptors come from a woman aged 25 to 39 with acute COVID-19.

J is TRBJ1-4 and V is TRBV5-1; no clear D gene. The V end was cut by 1 base, the J end by 4 bases, with 8 bases between. Germline CDR1 and CDR2: SGHRS and YFSETQ. This CDR3 has 14 residues. CDR3 amino acids: CASSLSQNNEKLFF. The CDR3 coding sequence is TGCGCCAGCAGCTTGAGTCAGAATAATGAAAAACTGTTTTTT.

Here the CDR3 reads CASSQSLGNTIYF. As DNA, the CDR3 is TGCGCCAGCAGCCAATCTCTAGGAAACACCATATATTTT. V gene TRBV4-1 combines with J gene TRBJ1-3; D is uncertain. This CDR3 is 13 amino acids long. Looked up from germline, CDR1 is MGHRA and CDR2 is YSYEKL. Trimming stripped 2 bases from V and 4 bases from J, with 6 bases between.

J is TRBJ2-7 and V is TRBV7-3; possibly TRBD2 for D (6 bases). Germline assignment: CDR1 SGHTA and CDR2 FQGTGA. The CDR3 extends over 15 amino acids. V was clipped by 1 base and J by 4 bases, with 14 bases between them. CDR3 region: CASSLRPGLPYEQYF. CDR3 DNA sequence: TGTGCCAGCAGCTTAAGACCGGGACTGCCGTACGAGCAGTACTTC.

Here the CDR3 reads CASSWDLVQYGYTF. As DNA, the CDR3 is TGTGCCAGCAGTTGGGACTTGGTGCAATATGGCTACACCTTC. This chain links TRBV6-2 or TRBV6-3 with TRBJ1-2; D perhaps matches TRBD1 (5 bases). CDR1 and CDR2 (germline): MNHEY, SVGEGT. Trimming shortened V by 4 bases and J by 5 bases, and 14 bases separated the two germline ends. This CDR3 has 14 amino acids.

In DNA, the CDR3 is TGCGCCAGCAGCTTGGCCCAACTAGCGGGAGGGGAGCAGTACTTC. It codes for CASSLAQLAGGEQYF. This chain connects TRBV5-1 to TRBJ2-7; 13 bases match TRBD2. V was pared by 0 bases and J by 7 bases, with 4 bases of the junction left unmatched. The CDR3 sequence is 15 residues long. Germline CDR1 and CDR2: SGHRS and YFSETQ.

V is TRBV7-2 and J is TRBJ1-5, with 10 bases aligning to TRBD1. Germline CDR1 SGHTA, CDR2 FQGNSA. V trimming: 3 bases; J trimming: 6 bases; junction bases outside the gene matches: 5. The CDR3 totals 15 residues. CDR3 DNA: TGTGCCAGCAGCTTCGGACAGGGGGTAGGTCAGCCCCAGCATTTT. Amino acids: CASSFGQGVGQPQHF.

This sequence joins TRBV2 and TRBJ2-2; the match to TRBD2 covers 9 bases. V was clipped by 8 bases and J by 8 bases; unmatched bases: 3. The CDR3 is 12 amino acids. Germline V lookup: CDR1 SNHLY, CDR2 FYNNEI. The CDR3 DNA reads TGTGCCAGCGGACTAGCGCTAGGGGAGCTGTTTTTT. Its translation: CASGLALGELFF.

With respect to this clone: Additional DNA sequences in this sample encode the identical CDR3. The CDR3 region is CASSGLASSYNEQFF. The CDR3 DNA reads TGTGCCAGCAGCGGTCTAGCGTCCTCCTACAATGAGCAGTTCTTC. The chain links TRBV9 to TRBJ2-1; tentatively, D is TRBD2 (6 bases). Germline assignment: CDR1 SGDLS and CDR2 YYNGEE. The V gene lost 3 bases and the J gene lost 0 bases, with 10 bases spanning the gap. The length of the CDR3 is 15 residues. Using reference TRBV9 and TRBJ2-1 for the parts outside the CDR3, the full variable domain is DSGVTQTPKHLITATGQRVTLRCSPRSGDLSVYWYQQSLDQGLQFLIQYYNGEERAKGNILERFSAQQFPDLHSELNLSSLELGDSALYFCASSGLASSYNEQFFGPGTRLTVL.

The chain combines TRBV27 with TRBJ1-2, with TRBD1 identical over 7 bases. This CDR3 contains 13 residues. Germline V gene sequence: CDR1 MNHEY, CDR2 SMNVEV (reference sequence). V dropped 5 bases and J dropped 7; count of bases not matched to a gene: 7. This CDR3 reads CASSPDREPGYTF. CDR3 bases: TGTGCCAGCAGTCCCGACAGGGAACCTGGCTACACCTTC.

The V gene is TRBV4-1, the J gene TRBJ2-1; 7 bases are shared with TRBD1. The CDR3 contains 15 residues. With V trimmed by 3 bases and J by 4 bases, 6 bases remained unmatched. Germline loops: CDR1 MGHRA, CDR2 YSYEKL. Here the CDR3 DNA reads TGCGCCAGCAGCCAGCCCCGGGACAGATACAATGAGCAGTTCTTC. Translating it yields CASSQPRDRYNEQFF.

V and J are TRBV28 and TRBJ1-6, with TRBD1 as a possible D gene (6 bases). Germline V gives CDR1 MDHEN, CDR2 SYDVKM. Trimming took 6 bases from V and 7 from J, leaving 13 bases between them. The CDR3 consists of 14 residues. CDR3 loop: CASRPGHPNSPLHF. Here the CDR3 DNA reads TGTGCCAGCAGACCGGGACACCCAAATTCACCCCTCCACTTT.

The rearrangement uses TRBV29-1 and TRBJ2-1, with 11 bases lining up with TRBD1. The V and J ends lost 4 bases and 5 bases, in that order; junction bases with no gene match: 4. Germline CDR1 and CDR2: SQVTM and ANQGSEA. CDR3 length: 14 amino acids. The CDR3 nucleotides are TGCAGCGTTGTGGACAGGGGGCGAAACAATGAGCAGTTCTTC. Translated: CSVVDRGRNNEQFF.

The V and J genes are TRBV28 and TRBJ2-4; perhaps TRBD2 as D (6 bases). V was cut by 2 bases and J by 2 bases, with 10 bases left in between. CDR3 length equals 15 residues. The germline V gene has CDR1 MDHEN and CDR2 SYDVKM. As DNA, the CDR3 is TGTGCCAGCAGTTTAGGGGGAGGATCCAAAAACATTCAGTACTTC. Protein sequence: CASSLGGGSKNIQYF.

The gene calls are TRBV19 and TRBJ2-6; D gene unclear. The CDR3 spans 15 residues. Germline values: CDR1 LNHDA, CDR2 SQIVND (reference sequence). V was shortened by 0 bases and J by 2 bases, with 5 bases between the two germline ends. The CDR3 DNA follows: TGTGCCAGTAGTATAGAGAACACTGGGGCCAACGTCCTGACTTTC. Protein sequence: CASSIENTGANVLTF.

The rearrangement uses TRBV19 and TRBJ1-2; TRBD1 might be the D (5 bases). The germline V gene has CDR1 LNHDA and CDR2 SQIVND (reference sequence). Between the trimmed V and J ends, which lost 8 bases and 4 bases, there was a span of 23 bases. The CDR3 consists of 16 residues. The CDR3 DNA reads TGTGCCAGTCACGACGTATCGGCAGGGCCCCCCTATGGCTACACCTTC. This codes for CASHDVSAGPPYGYTF.

This chain joins TRBV10-3 and TRBJ1-1; D remains unclear. The CDR3 contains 13 residues. Germline V gives CDR1 ENHRY, CDR2 SYGVKD. Between the trimmed V and J ends, which lost 4 bases and 1 base, there was a span of 7 bases. Written as DNA, the CDR3 is TGTGCCATCAGTGTGGAGCCGAACACTGAAGCTTTCTTT. Translated, it gives CAISVEPNTEAFF.